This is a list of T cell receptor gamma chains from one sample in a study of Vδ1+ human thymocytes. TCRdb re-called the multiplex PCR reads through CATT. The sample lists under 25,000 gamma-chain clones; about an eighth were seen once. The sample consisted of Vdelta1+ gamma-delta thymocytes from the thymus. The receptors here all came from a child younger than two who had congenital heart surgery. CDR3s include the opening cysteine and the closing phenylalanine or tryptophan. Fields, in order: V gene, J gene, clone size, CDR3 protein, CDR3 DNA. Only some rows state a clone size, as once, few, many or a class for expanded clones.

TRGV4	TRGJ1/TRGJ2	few	CATWTLVPYYKKLF	TGTGCCACCTGGACCCTGGTCCCTTATTATAAGAAACTCTTT
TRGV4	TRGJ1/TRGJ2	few	CATWEAITFVGRNYYKKLF	TGTGCCACCTGGGAAGCTATTACCTTTGTGGGACGGAATTATTATAAGAAACTCTTT
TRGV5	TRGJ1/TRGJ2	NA	CATWDMSLYKKLF	TGTGCCACCTGGGACATGTCGCTTTATAAGAAACTCTTT
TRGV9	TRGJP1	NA	CALFAGWFKIF	TGTGCCTTGTTTGCTGGTTGGTTCAAGATATTT
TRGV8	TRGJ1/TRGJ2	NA	CATGALYKKLF	TGTGCCACCGGGGCCCTCTATAAGAAACTCTTT
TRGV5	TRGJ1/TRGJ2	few	CATWDRLDGKLF	TGTGCCACCTGGGACAGGCTAGATGGGAAACTCTTT
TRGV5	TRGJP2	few	CATWDRPKGRIKTF	TGTGCCACCTGGGACAGGCCCAAGGGTCGGATCAAGACGTTT
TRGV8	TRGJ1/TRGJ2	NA	CATWDFQGDYKKLF	TGTGCCACCTGGGATTTTCAGGGTGATTATAAGAAACTCTTT
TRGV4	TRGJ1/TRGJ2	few	CATWDGPQDYKKLF	TGTGCCACCTGGGATGGGCCACAGGATTATAAGAAACTCTTT
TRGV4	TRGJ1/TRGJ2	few	CATWNRYYKKLF	TGTGCCACCTGGAATCGGTATTATAAGAAACTCTTT
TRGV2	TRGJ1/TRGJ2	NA	CATWDAPYYYKKLF	TGTGCCACCTGGGACGCCCCTTATTATTATAAGAAACTCTTT
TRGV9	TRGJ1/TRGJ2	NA	CALWETTPGYNKLF	TGTGCCTTGTGGGAGACCACACCGGGGTATAACAAACTCTTT
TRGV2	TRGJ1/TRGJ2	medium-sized	CATWDGHYKKLF	TGTGCCACCTGGGACGGGCATTATAAGAAACTCTTT
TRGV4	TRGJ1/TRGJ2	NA	CATWDGPGGWYKKLF	TGTGCCACCTGGGACGGGCCCGGCGGTTGGTATAAGAAACTCTTT
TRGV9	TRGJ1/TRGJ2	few	CALWELHYYKKLF	TGTGCCTTGTGGGAGCTTCATTATTATAAGAAACTCTTT
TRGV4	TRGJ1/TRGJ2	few	CATWVQGRYKKLF	TGTGCCACCTGGGTACAAGGAAGGTATAAGAAACTCTTT
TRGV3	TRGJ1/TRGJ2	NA	CATWDRGDYYKKLF	TGTGCCACCTGGGACAGGGGGGATTATTATAAGAAACTCTTT
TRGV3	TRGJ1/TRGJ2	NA	CATDYVDKKLF	TGTGCCACCGATTACGTGGACAAGAAACTCTTT
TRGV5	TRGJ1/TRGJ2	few	CATWDRQGKLF	TGTGCCACCTGGGACAGGCAGGGGAAACTCTTT
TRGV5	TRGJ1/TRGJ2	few	CATWDNLKLF	TGTGCCACCTGGGACAATTTAAAACTCTTT
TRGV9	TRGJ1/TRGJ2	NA	CALWEGGVGYYKKLF	TGTGCCTTGTGGGAGGGGGGTGTAGGTTATTATAAGAAACTCTTT
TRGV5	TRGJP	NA	CATWGPRGLGKKIKVF	TGTGCCACCTGGGGACCCAGGGGGTTGGGCAAAAAAATCAAGGTATTT
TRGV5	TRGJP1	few	CATWDSPWYTTGWFKIF	TGTGCCACCTGGGACAGCCCTTGGTATACCACTGGTTGGTTCAAGATATTT
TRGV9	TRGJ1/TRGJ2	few	CALWEGIYKKLF	TGTGCCTTGTGGGAGGGAATCTATAAGAAACTCTTT
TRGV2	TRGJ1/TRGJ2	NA	CATWDYEGVKKLF	TGTGCCACCTGGGACTACGAAGGAGTGAAGAAACTCTTC
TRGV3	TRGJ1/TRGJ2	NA	CATWDIWDKKLF	TGTGCCACCTGGGACATATGGGATAAGAAACTCTTT
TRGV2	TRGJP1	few	CATCDRRSWFKIF	TGTGCCACCTGTGATAGACGGAGTTGGTTCAAGATATTT
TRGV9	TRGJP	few	CALWDHPPELGKKIKVF	TGTGCCTTGTGGGACCACCCTCCAGAGTTGGGCAAAAAAATCAAGGTATTT
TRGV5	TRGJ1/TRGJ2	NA	CATWDRPANYYKKLF	TGTGCCACCTGGGACAGGCCGGCGAATTATTATAAGAAACTCTTT
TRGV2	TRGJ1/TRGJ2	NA	CATWDRPFYYKKLF	TGTGCCACCTGGGATCGCCCTTTTTATTATAAGAAACTCTTT
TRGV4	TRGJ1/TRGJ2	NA	CATWDGQRIYYKKLF	TGTGCCACCTGGGATGGCCAAAGGATTTATTATAAGAAACTCTTT
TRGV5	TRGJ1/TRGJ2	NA	CATWDRRPHYYEKLF	TGTGCCACCTGGGACAGGCGTCCGCATTATTATGAGAAACTCTTT
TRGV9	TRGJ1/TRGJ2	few	CALWEVQPGYYKKLF	TGTGCCTTGTGGGAGGTGCAACCGGGCTATTATAAGAAACTCTTT
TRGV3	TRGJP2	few	CATWDRESSDWIKTF	TGTGCCACCTGGGACAGGGAGAGTAGTGATTGGATCAAGACGTTT
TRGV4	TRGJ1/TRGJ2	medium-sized	CATWAYYYKKLF	TGTGCCACCTGGGCTTATTATTATAAGAAACTCTTT
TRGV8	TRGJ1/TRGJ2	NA	CATWDTSFNYYKKLF	TGTGCCACCTGGGATACCTCCTTTAATTATTATAAGAAACTCTTT
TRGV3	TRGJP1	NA	CATWDRPSTTGWFKIF	TGTGCCACCTGGGACAGGCCCTCTACCACTGGTTGGTTCAAGATATTT
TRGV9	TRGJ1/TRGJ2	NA	CALWEVQRELNYYKKLF	TGTGCCTTGTGGGAGGTGCAGAGGGAGCTGAATTATTATAAGAAACTCTTT
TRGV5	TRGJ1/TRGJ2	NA	CATWIYYKKLF	TGTGCCACCTGGATATATTATAAGAAACTCTTT
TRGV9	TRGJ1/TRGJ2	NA	CALWEVLHYKKLF	TGTGCCTTGTGGGAGGTGCTTCATTATAAGAAACTCTTT
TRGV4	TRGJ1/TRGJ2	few	CATHHYKKLF	TGTGCCACCCACCATTATAAGAAACTCTTT
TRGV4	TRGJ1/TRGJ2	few	CATWDGQLNYYKKLF	TGTGCCACCTGGGATGGCCAGCTTAATTATTATAAGAAACTCTTT
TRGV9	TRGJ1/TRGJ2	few	CALWEANLRKLF	TGTGCCTTGTGGGAGGCGAATCTCCGGAAACTCTTT
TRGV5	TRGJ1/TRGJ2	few	CATWDRRLNLEKLF	TGTGCCACCTGGGACAGGCGATTAAACTTGGAGAAACTCTTT
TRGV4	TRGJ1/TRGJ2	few	CATWDLKLGYYKKLF	TGTGCCACCTGGGATTTGAAATTGGGTTATTATAAGAAACTCTTT